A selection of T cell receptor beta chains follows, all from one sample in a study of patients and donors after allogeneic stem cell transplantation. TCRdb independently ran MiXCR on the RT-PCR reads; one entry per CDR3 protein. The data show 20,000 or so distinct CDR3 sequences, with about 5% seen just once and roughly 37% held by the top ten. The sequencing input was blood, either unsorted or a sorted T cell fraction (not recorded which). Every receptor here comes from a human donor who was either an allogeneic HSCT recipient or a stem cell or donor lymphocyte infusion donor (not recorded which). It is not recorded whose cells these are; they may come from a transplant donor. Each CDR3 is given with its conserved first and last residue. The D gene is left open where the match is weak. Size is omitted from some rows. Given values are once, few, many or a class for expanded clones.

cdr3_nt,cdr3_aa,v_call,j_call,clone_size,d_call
TGCAGTGCTAGAGGACAGGCCAACAATGAGCAGTTCTTC,CSARGQANNEQFF,TRBV20-1,TRBJ2-1,many,.
TGCAGCGTTTCCGAGACAGCCACAGATACGCAGTATTTT,CSVSETATDTQYF,TRBV29-1,TRBJ2-3,medium-sized,.
TGTGCCAGCCGGCCGTCGGTCTCTAAGTATGGGGCCAACGTCCTGACTTTC,CASRPSVSKYGANVLTF,TRBV18,TRBJ2-6,many,.
TGTGCCAGCAGCGACAGTGGGACTAGCGGGAGGCTTGATACGCAGTATTTT,CASSDSGTSGRLDTQYF,TRBV9,TRBJ2-3,many,TRBD2
TGTGCCAGCAGGAAAGGAGAACTAAGCGGGAGGGCTGGCCGAACAGATACGCAGTATTTT,CASRKGELSGRAGRTDTQYF,TRBV6-2/TRBV6-3,TRBJ2-3,.,TRBD2
TGTGCCACCAGTGATACCTTAGGGTCGAGCACAGATACGCAGTATTTT,CATSDTLGSSTDTQYF,TRBV24-1,TRBJ2-3,many,.
TGTGCCAGCAGTCCCAGGGGGCGGGGGACAGGCACTGAAGCTTTCTTT,CASSPRGRGTGTEAFF,TRBV6-2/TRBV6-3,TRBJ1-1,many,TRBD1
TGTGCCAGCAGCTCGGGACTAGCGGGGAGTTGGGAGACCCAGTACTTC,CASSSGLAGSWETQYF,TRBV11-2,TRBJ2-5,many,TRBD2
TGTGCCAGCAGCGTAGCGGCGGACCCCTCCTACGAGCAGTACTTC,CASSVAADPSYEQYF,TRBV9,TRBJ2-7,.,.
TGTGCCAGCTCATCCATGTTAGGGGGGGAGTCCGTCTATGGCTACACCTTC,CASSSMLGGESVYGYTF,TRBV18,TRBJ1-2,many,.
TGTGCCAGCAGTTTATGGCCTGAGCAGTTCTTC,CASSLWPEQFF,TRBV28,TRBJ2-1,.,.